The 20 T cell receptor beta chains below were found in one sample sequenced in a study of T cell responses to AZD1222 COVID-19 vaccine (dated by TCRdb to the early 2020s). Libraries were constructed by the immunoSEQ multiplex PCR assay. In its TCRdb copy, this immuneACCESS table keeps in-frame sequences only and misses some clones. Where compared with another copy, unresolved V genes explain less than half of these, and the others have no known cause. The table for this sample lists about 190,000 clones; 85% to 90% of them were counted only once. Less than 3% of the sample lies in the top ten. Per the publication, the time point label means: baseline before first vaccination. The label giving this sample's treatment or condition can be read as: meningococcal conjugate vaccine given as trial control. The sample in question was peripheral blood, obtained on day 0 of MenACWY control vaccination. The origin of the receptors is an adult in good health.

V and J are TRBV28 and TRBJ2-7; 8 bases agree with TRBD2. Germline V gives CDR1 MDHEN, CDR2 SYDVKM. The CDR3 runs 13 residues. With 6 bases clipped from V and 11 bases from J, the junction kept 12 bases outside the gene matches. The CDR3 DNA reads TGTGCCAGCAGACCGGGAGGGCTCTTACAGGAGTACTTC. Its translation: CASRPGGLLQEYF.

The CDR3 sequence is CASSPSTVTTGTDTQYF. CDR3 in DNA: TGTGCCAGCAGTCCGTCGACGGTTACGACTGGCACAGATACGCAGTATTTT. The rearrangement joins TRBV28 to TRBJ2-3; no definite D call. The CDR3 covers 17 residues. Germline CDR1 and CDR2: MDHEN and SYDVKM. Trimming shortened V by 5 bases and J by 1 base, and 19 bases separated the two germline ends.

This sequence joins TRBV9 and TRBJ1-6; 7 bases fit TRBD1. This CDR3 spans 14 amino acids. V shed 3 bases and J 8 bases; nucleotides not matched to a gene: 5. CDR1 SGDLS and CDR2 YYNGEE come from the germline V gene. CDR3 region: CASSETGVDSPLHF. CDR3 DNA: TGTGCCAGCAGCGAAACAGGGGTAGATTCACCCCTCCACTTT.

The rearrangement uses TRBV7-9 and TRBJ2-3; D unresolved. Trimming cost V 1 base and J 1 base, with 3 bases left between them. The CDR3 contains 13 residues. Germline loops: CDR1 SEHNR, CDR2 FQNEAQ (reference sequence). This chain's CDR3 is CASSLGGTDTQYF. Here the CDR3 DNA reads TGTGCCAGCAGCTTAGGGGGCACAGATACGCAGTATTTT.

CDR3 in amino acids: CASSWDRGGGYTF. The CDR3 DNA is TGTGCCAGCAGTTGGGACAGGGGTGGGGGCTACACCTTC. The rearrangement uses TRBV28 and TRBJ1-2; 10 positions agree with TRBD1. Germline CDR1 and CDR2: MDHEN and SYDVKM. V was pared by 4 bases and J by 8 bases, with 4 bases of the junction left unmatched. This CDR3 comprises 13 residues.

This chain links TRBV5-1 with TRBJ2-7; 7 bases map to TRBD2. This CDR3 has 16 residues. V shed 4 bases and J 2 bases; nucleotides not matched to a gene: 12. Germline loops: CDR1 SGHRS, CDR2 YFSETQ. CDR3 sequence (DNA): TGCGCCAGCAGCCCCATGGCGGGGAGGGACCCCTACGAGCAGTACTTC. This sequence encodes CASSPMAGRDPYEQYF.

V gene TRBV5-6 combines with J gene TRBJ2-1; 9 bases fit TRBD2. This CDR3 contains 18 residues. Germline lookup yields CDR1 SGHDT and CDR2 YYEEEE. V shed 0 bases and J 4 bases; nucleotides not matched to a gene: 11. The CDR3: CASSLAGRGGSPYNEQFF. In DNA form, the CDR3 reads TGTGCCAGCAGCTTGGCAGGGCGGGGGGGCTCCCCTTACAATGAGCAGTTCTTC.

The chain links TRBV10-3 to TRBJ1-6; 9 bases are a match to TRBD1. Germline CDR1 ENHRY, CDR2 SYGVKD. CDR3 length equals 15 residues. The ends lost 2 bases at V and 10 bases at J; junction bases unmatched: 6. CDR3: CAISEAGQGISPLHF. In nucleotides, the CDR3 is TGTGCCATCAGTGAGGCGGGACAGGGTATATCACCCCTCCACTTT.

This clone has only a few counts. The chain has TRBV2 and TRBJ2-7; D unclear. The CDR3 extends over 12 amino acids. The V gene's germline CDR1 is SNHLY and CDR2 FYNNEI. Between the trimmed V and J ends, which lost 7 bases and 4 bases, there was a span of 11 bases. Here the CDR3 reads CASTVGKYEQYF. The CDR3 DNA is TGTGCCAGCACGGTGGGGAAATACGAGCAGTACTTC.

The genes are TRBV27 and TRBJ2-3, with TRBD2 identical over 10 bases. The CDR3 consists of 15 residues. Germline V CDR1 and CDR2: MNHEY, SMNVEV (reference sequence). V was clipped by 6 bases and J by 4 bases; unmatched bases: 7. The CDR3 is CASRPSGSRADTQYF. The CDR3 DNA sequence: TGTGCCAGCAGGCCTAGCGGGAGTAGAGCAGATACGCAGTATTTT.

CDR3 DNA sequence: TGTGCCAGTCGAACAGGGAACACGTTTATGCAGAACACTGAAGCTTTCTTT. Encoded protein: CASRTGNTFMQNTEAFF. The chain joins TRBV19 to TRBJ1-1; TRBD1 is a possible D gene (6 bases). The V end was cut by 8 bases, the J end by 1 base, with 23 bases between. The length of the CDR3 is 17 residues. Germline loops: CDR1 LNHDA, CDR2 SQIVND (reference sequence).

The chain joins TRBV28 to TRBJ1-3; TRBD1 matches 8 bases. Looked up from germline, CDR1 is MDHEN and CDR2 is SYDVKM. This CDR3 has 15 amino acids. Losses at the gene ends were 4 bases for V and 4 bases for J; bases not matched to a gene: 6. For the CDR3, the DNA is TGTGCCAGCAGTTCAGCAGGGGGCACCGGAAACACCATATATTTT. Its translation is CASSSAGGTGNTIYF.

This clone came up once. The chain links TRBV15 to TRBJ1-4; 10 bases line up with TRBD1. Germline CDR1 is LNHNV and CDR2 is YYDKDF (reference sequence). The V and J ends lost 1 base and 8 bases, in that order; junction bases with no gene match: 7. This CDR3 contains 16 residues. The CDR3 spells CATSRVTGTGVEKLFF. CDR3 nucleotide sequence: TGTGCCACCAGCAGAGTAACCGGGACAGGGGTCGAAAAACTGTTTTTT.

The gene calls are TRBV9 and TRBJ1-2; 8 nucleotides align to TRBD1. This CDR3 region has 13 residues. Unmatched junction bases numbered 8, after V lost 10 bases and J lost 3 bases. Germline assignment: CDR1 SGDLS and CDR2 YYNGEE. CDR3 nucleotides: TGTGCCGGAACGACAGGGGAGCACTATGGCTACACCTTC. This gives the protein CAGTTGEHYGYTF.

The chain uses TRBV2 and TRBJ1-5; D is ambiguous. CDR1 is SNHLY, CDR2 FYNNEI, per germline. The CDR3 is 13 amino acids. V shed 11 bases and J shed 4 bases, with 15 bases lying between them. The CDR3 nucleotides read TGTGCCGGCGCGAGTTTAGATAATCAGCCCCAGCATTTT. Encoded protein: CAGASLDNQPQHF.

The sample holds one count of this clone. The chain carries TRBV13 and TRBJ2-3; 8 positions agree with TRBD2. CDR3 size: 19 residues. Germline V gene lookup returns CDR1 PRHDT and CDR2 FYEKMQ (reference sequence). V lost 1 base, J lost 1 base, and 13 bases stayed unmatched. CDR3 amino acids: CASSLATGRASEGTDTQYF. CDR3 DNA: TGTGCCAGCAGCTTAGCTACCGGGAGGGCCAGTGAGGGCACAGATACGCAGTATTTT.

The gene calls are TRBV14 and TRBJ1-4, with D unresolved. Germline V CDR1 and CDR2: SGHDN, FVKESK. V shed 3 bases and J shed 4 bases, with 6 bases lying between them. CDR3 length equals 13 residues. The CDR3 spells CASSHRLNEKLFF. The CDR3 DNA follows: TGTGCCAGCAGCCACAGGCTTAATGAAAAACTGTTTTTT.

This chain connects TRBV27 to TRBJ1-1, with a weak D call TRBD1 (5 bases). The CDR3 is made up of 15 amino acids. The germline CDR1 and CDR2 sequences are MNHEY and SMNVEV (reference sequence). V was pared by 5 bases and J by 4 bases, with 17 bases between. The CDR3 reads CASSLSGRVGTEAFF. CDR3 DNA: TGTGCCAGCAGTCTTTCGGGGCGGGTGGGCACTGAAGCTTTCTTT.

V and J are TRBV23-1 and TRBJ1-1; D possibly corresponds to TRBD1 (5 bases). TRBV23-1 is labeled an ORF, and its function is uncertain. Trimming shortened V by 3 bases and J by 1 base, and 6 bases separated the two germline ends. The CDR3 length is 13 residues. CDR3 in amino acids: CASSHQGNTEAFF. The CDR3 DNA follows: TGCGCCAGCAGTCATCAGGGGAACACTGAAGCTTTCTTT.

The chain recombines TRBV24-1 with TRBJ2-7; TRBD1 or TRBD2 may be the D gene (5 bases each). This CDR3 comprises 14 residues. Trimming left V 4 bases short and J 0 bases short, with 9 bases between. Germline assignment: CDR1 KGHDR and CDR2 SFDVKD. CDR3 in DNA: TGTGCCACCAGTGACACGGGACCCTCCTACGAGCAGTACTTC. It encodes CATSDTGPSYEQYF.